This passage covers 16 T cell receptor beta chains from one sample sequenced in a study of blood T cell repertoires in COVID-19. Profiled with immunoSEQ multiplex PCR; TCRdb holds only in-frame clones, not every one. In the table there are just under 250,000 clones, roughly 89% of which are singletons. The material sequenced was PBMCs or T cells enriched from blood (not recorded which). The source of these receptors is a woman aged 25 to 39 who had recovered from COVID-19.

CDR3 sequence reads: CASYRTGGNEQFF. The DNA of the CDR3 is TGTGCCAGTTACCGAACAGGGGGCAATGAGCAGTTCTTC. The rearrangement links TRBV7-9 to TRBJ2-1; TRBD1 agrees at 8 bases. V lost 9 bases and J lost 6; bases outside the gene matches: 7. The germline V gene encodes CDR1 SEHNR and CDR2 FQNEAQ (reference sequence). There are 13 residues in the CDR3.

CDR3 nucleotide sequence: TGTGCCAGCAGTGAATTTACGGGGGTTGGTTATGGCTACACCTTC. Translated: CASSEFTGVGYGYTF. The rearrangement uses TRBV6-1 and TRBJ1-2; a weak D match, TRBD1 (5 bases). From germline, CDR1 is MNHNS and CDR2 SASEGT. The CDR3 has 15 amino acids. V was clipped by 2 bases and J by 5 bases, with 15 bases between them.

The rearrangement uses TRBV12-3 or TRBV12-4 and TRBJ1-4, with D uncertain. The ends were cut back, 3 bases at V and 5 bases at J, with 4 bases in the middle. The CDR3 is 12 amino acids. CDR3 residues: CASSFGNEKLFF. The CDR3 DNA reads TGTGCCAGCAGTTTCGGGAATGAAAAACTGTTTTTT.

The V and J genes are TRBV12-3 or TRBV12-4 and TRBJ2-2; no firm D call. There are 12 residues in the CDR3. V was clipped by 6 bases and J by 2 bases, with 4 bases between them. The CDR3: CASRQNTGELFF. CDR3 coding DNA: TGTGCCAGCAGACAAAACACCGGGGAGCTGTTTTTT.

The chain combines TRBV19 with TRBJ1-1, with D uncertain. The CDR3 is 15 residues long. Germline V CDR1 and CDR2: LNHDA, SQIVND (reference sequence). V was shortened by 3 bases and J by 3 bases, with 14 bases between the two germline ends. The CDR3 here is CASSIRWSSYTEAFF. The DNA of the CDR3 is TGTGCCAGTAGTATCCGATGGAGCTCCTACACTGAAGCTTTCTTT.

The chain recombines TRBV9 with TRBJ2-5; 8 nucleotides align to TRBD1. Germline V gene sequence: CDR1 SGDLS, CDR2 YYNGEE. The CDR3 is 14 amino acids. Losses at the gene ends were 4 bases for V and 2 bases for J; bases not matched to a gene: 4. In DNA, the CDR3 is TGTGCCAGCAGCCGGACAGGGACACAAGAGACCCAGTACTTC. Translated: CASSRTGTQETQYF.

As regards this clone: An end of the junction differs from the germline gene, which may be a read error. The rearrangement links TRBV5-1 to TRBJ2-1; D is perhaps TRBD2 (6 bases). CDR1 is SGHRS and CDR2 is YFSETQ in the germline V gene. There are 15 residues in the CDR3. The CDR3 nucleotides are TGCGCCAGCAGCTCATCCCGGGACTCCCACAATGAGCAGTTCTTC. Protein product: CASSSSRDSHNEQFF.

The rearrangement uses TRBV28 and TRBJ1-2, with a possible D match to TRBD1 (5 bases). Germline CDR1 reads MDHEN; CDR2 reads SYDVKM. The CDR3 loop spans 13 amino acids. Between the trimmed V and J ends, which lost 4 bases and 11 bases, there was a span of 17 bases. CDR3 region: CASSYRFLFGYTF. The CDR3 coding sequence is TGTGCCAGCAGTTACAGGTTTTTATTTGGGTACACCTTC.

The CDR3 here is CASSLDKDQPQHF. CDR3 bases: TGTGCCAGCAGCCTCGACAAGGATCAGCCCCAGCATTTT. The genes are TRBV7-2 and TRBJ1-5; no firm D call. V gave up 5 bases and J gave up 5 bases, with 10 bases separating them. This CDR3 is built from 13 residues. Germline CDR1 reads SGHTA; CDR2 reads FQGNSA.

The chain is built from TRBV5-4 and TRBJ2-7; 9 nucleotides match TRBD2. Germline values: CDR1 SGHNT, CDR2 YYREEE (reference sequence). CDR3 length: 14 residues. J lost 2 bases, V lost 7 bases, and 7 bases had no gene match. This chain's CDR3 is CASGSKRGAYEQYF. CDR3 nucleotides: TGTGCCAGCGGGTCGAAGCGGGGGGCCTACGAGCAGTACTTC.

The chain carries TRBV18 and TRBJ1-1; D is possibly TRBD1 (6 bases). Trimming stripped 2 bases from V and 8 bases from J, with 18 bases between. CDR3 length: 15 amino acids. Germline V lookup: CDR1 KGHSH, CDR2 LQKENI. DNA for the CDR3: TGTGCCAGCTCACCAGCGACAGGCGTCTTTAACGAAGCTTTCTTT. It codes for CASSPATGVFNEAFF.

The V gene is TRBV19, the J gene TRBJ1-2, with 9 bases matching TRBD1. The germline V gene encodes CDR1 LNHDA and CDR2 SQIVND (reference sequence). V lost 3 bases and J lost 8; bases outside the gene matches: 13. The CDR3 extends over 16 amino acids. CDR3: CASSISGRDRVGGYTF. The CDR3 nucleotides are TGTGCCAGTAGTATCTCCGGGCGGGACAGGGTCGGAGGCTACACCTTC.

The sample holds a few counts of this clone. The rearrangement links TRBV6-2 or TRBV6-3 to TRBJ1-5; unclear D gene. Germline V lookup: CDR1 MNHEY, CDR2 SVGEGT. Trimming left V 5 bases short and J 2 bases short, with 10 bases between. CDR3 size: 14 residues. The CDR3 loop reads CASSGANRNQPQHF. The CDR3 bases are TGTGCCAGCAGTGGAGCTAACCGCAATCAGCCCCAGCATTTT.

This clone was detected a few times. The chain employs TRBV18 and TRBJ1-2; D possibly corresponds to TRBD1 (5 bases). Germline CDR1 KGHSH, CDR2 LQKENI. V lost 4 bases and J lost 1, with 19 bases in between. The CDR3 consists of 17 residues. CDR3 loop: CASSLVVGAPHNYGYTF. The CDR3 DNA follows: TGTGCCAGCTCACTCGTTGTTGGGGCTCCCCATAACTATGGCTACACCTTC.

This clone was seen just once. The J gene is TRBJ2-4, the V gene TRBV7-2, with TRBD2 identical over 7 bases. This CDR3 has 14 amino acids. Germline V gene lookup returns CDR1 SGHTA and CDR2 FQGNSA. The ends lost 8 bases at V and 9 bases at J; junction bases unmatched: 13. DNA for the CDR3: TGTGCCAGCGGATATGAGATCCCGGGGGGCATTCAGTACTTC. Its protein is CASGYEIPGGIQYF. The full variable domain, with the rest looked up from reference TRBV7-2 and TRBJ2-4, is GAGVSQSPSNKVTEKGKDVELRCDPISGHTALYWYRQSLGQGLEFLIYFQGNSAPDKSGLPSDRFSAERTGGSVSTLTIQRTQQEDSAVYLCASGYEIPGGIQYFGAGTRLSVL.

V gene TRBV19 combines with J gene TRBJ2-2; TRBD2 matches at 14 bases. The CDR3 contains 18 residues. Germline CDR1 is LNHDA and CDR2 is SQIVND (reference sequence). The V gene end was trimmed by 3 bases and the J gene end by 8 bases; junction bases not matched to a gene: 11. In DNA, the CDR3 is TGTGCCAGTAGTATCCCACTGGGACTAGCGGGAGCTTTTGGGGAGCTGTTTTTT. Translation: CASSIPLGLAGAFGELFF.